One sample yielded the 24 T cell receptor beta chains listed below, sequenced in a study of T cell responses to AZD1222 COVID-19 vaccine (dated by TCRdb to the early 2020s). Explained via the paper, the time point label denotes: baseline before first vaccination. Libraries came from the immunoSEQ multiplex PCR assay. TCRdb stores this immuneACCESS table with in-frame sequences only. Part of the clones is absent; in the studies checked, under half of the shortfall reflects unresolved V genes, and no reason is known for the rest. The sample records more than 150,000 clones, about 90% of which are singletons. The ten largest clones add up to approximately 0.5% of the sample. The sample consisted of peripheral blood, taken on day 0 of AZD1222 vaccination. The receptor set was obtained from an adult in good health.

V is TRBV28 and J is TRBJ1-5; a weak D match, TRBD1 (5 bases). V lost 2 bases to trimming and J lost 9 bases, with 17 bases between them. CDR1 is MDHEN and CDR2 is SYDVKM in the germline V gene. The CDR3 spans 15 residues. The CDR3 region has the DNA TGTGCCAGCAGTTTACCGCAGGGACGGAGCTCGCCCCAGCATTTT. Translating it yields CASSLPQGRSSPQHF.

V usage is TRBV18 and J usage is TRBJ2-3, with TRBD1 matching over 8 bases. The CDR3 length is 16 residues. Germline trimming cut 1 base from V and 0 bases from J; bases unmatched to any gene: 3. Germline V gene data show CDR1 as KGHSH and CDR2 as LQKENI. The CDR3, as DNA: TGTGCCAGCTCACCACAGACAGGGGCTAGCACAGATACGCAGTATTTT. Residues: CASSPQTGASTDTQYF.

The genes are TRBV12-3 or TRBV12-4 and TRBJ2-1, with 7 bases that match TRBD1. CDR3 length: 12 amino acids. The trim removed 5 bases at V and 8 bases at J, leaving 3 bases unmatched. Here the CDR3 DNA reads TGTGCCAGCAGTCCGACAGGGCATGAGCAGTTCTTC. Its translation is CASSPTGHEQFF.

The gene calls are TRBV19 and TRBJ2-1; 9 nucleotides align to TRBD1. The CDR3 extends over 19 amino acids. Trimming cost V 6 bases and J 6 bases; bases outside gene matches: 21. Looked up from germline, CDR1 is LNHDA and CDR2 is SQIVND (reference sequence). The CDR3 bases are TGTGCCAGTAGCCTCCGGGACAGGGCTAGCGCATACCCTTTCAATGAGCAGTTCTTC. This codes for CASSLRDRASAYPFNEQFF.

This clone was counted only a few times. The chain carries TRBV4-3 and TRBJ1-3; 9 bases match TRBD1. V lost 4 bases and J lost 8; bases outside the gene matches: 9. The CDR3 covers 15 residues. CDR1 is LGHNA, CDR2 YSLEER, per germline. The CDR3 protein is CASSPRTGEVDTIYF. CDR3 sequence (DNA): TGCGCCAGCAGCCCACGGACAGGGGAGGTCGACACCATATATTTT.

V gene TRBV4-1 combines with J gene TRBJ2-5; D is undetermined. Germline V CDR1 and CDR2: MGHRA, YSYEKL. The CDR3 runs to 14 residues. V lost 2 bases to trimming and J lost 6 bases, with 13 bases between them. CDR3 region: CASSQSTAAKTQYF. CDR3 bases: TGCGCCAGCAGCCAATCCACGGCAGCAAAGACCCAGTACTTC.

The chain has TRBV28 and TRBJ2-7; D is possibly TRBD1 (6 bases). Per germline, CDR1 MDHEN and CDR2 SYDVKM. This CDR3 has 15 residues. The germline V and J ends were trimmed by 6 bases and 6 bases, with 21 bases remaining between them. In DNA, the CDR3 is TGTGCCAGCAGCCGAGGCCCAGGTAGGGGGATCGAGCAGTACTTC. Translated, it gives CASSRGPGRGIEQYF. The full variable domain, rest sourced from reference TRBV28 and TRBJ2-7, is DVKVTQSSRYLVKRTGEKVFLECVQDMDHENMFWYRQDPGLGLRLIYFSYDVKMKEKGDIPEGYSVSREKKERFSLILESASTNQTSMYLCASSRGPGRGIEQYFGPGTRLTVT.

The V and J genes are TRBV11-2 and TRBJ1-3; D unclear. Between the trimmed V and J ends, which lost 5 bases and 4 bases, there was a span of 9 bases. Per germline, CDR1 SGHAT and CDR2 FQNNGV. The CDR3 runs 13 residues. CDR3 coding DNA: TGTGCCAGCAGCGTAAACAGCGGAAACACCATATATTTT. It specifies CASSVNSGNTIYF. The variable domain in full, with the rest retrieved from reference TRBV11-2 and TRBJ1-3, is EAGVAQSPRYKIIEKRQSVAFWCNPISGHATLYWYQQILGQGPKLLIQFQNNGVVDDSQLPKDRFSAERLKGVDSTLKIQPAKLEDSAVYLCASSVNSGNTIYFGEGSWLTVV.

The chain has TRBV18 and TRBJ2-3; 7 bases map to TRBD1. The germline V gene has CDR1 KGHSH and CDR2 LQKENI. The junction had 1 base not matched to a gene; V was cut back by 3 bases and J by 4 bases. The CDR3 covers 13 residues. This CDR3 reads CASSPQGADTQYF. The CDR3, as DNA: TGTGCCAGCTCACCCCAGGGGGCAGATACGCAGTATTTT.

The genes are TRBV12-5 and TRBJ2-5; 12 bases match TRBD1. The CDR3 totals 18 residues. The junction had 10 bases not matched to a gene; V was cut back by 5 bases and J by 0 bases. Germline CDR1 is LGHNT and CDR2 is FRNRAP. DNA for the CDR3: TGTGCTAGTGGTCAGCCCGGGACAGGGGGCGCGTACCAAGAGACCCAGTACTTC. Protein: CASGQPGTGGAYQETQYF.

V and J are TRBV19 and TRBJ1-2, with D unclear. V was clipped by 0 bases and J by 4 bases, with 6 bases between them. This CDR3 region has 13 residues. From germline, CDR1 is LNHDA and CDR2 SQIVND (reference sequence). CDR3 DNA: TGTGCCAGTAGTATAGATGAGAGCTATGGCTACACCTTC. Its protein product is CASSIDESYGYTF.

The CDR3 DNA reads as TGTGCCAGCAGTCTACTAGGACAGGGAAATGAAAAACTGTTTTTT. It is translated as CASSLLGQGNEKLFF. V gene TRBV6-5 combines with J gene TRBJ1-4; 8 nucleotides match TRBD1. The CDR3 covers 15 residues. Per germline, CDR1 MNHEY and CDR2 SVGAGI. J lost 5 bases, V lost 5 bases, and 7 bases had no gene match.

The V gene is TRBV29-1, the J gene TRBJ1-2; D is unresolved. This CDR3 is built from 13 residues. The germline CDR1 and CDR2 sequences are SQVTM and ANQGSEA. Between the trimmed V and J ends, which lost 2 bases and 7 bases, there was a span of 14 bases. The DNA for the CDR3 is TGCAGCGTTGAAAGCGTAGATTTCGGTGGCTACACCTTC. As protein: CSVESVDFGGYTF. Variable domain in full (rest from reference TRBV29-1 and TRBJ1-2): SAVISQKPSRDICQRGTSLTIQCQVDSQVTMMFWYRQQPGQSLTLIATANQGSEATYESGFVIDKFPISRPNLTFSTLTVSNMSPEDSSIYLCSVESVDFGGYTFGSGTRLTVV.

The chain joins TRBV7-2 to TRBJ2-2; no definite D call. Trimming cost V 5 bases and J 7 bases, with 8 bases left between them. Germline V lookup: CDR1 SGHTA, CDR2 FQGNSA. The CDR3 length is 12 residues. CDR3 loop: CASSLRNGELFF. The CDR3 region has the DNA TGTGCCAGCAGCCTACGGAACGGGGAGCTGTTTTTT.

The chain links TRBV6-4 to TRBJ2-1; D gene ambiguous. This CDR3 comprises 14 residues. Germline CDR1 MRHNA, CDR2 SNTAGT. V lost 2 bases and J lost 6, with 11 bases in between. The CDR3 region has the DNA TGTGCCAGCAGTGACACCGCCCGGTTCAATGAGCAGTTCTTC. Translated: CASSDTARFNEQFF.

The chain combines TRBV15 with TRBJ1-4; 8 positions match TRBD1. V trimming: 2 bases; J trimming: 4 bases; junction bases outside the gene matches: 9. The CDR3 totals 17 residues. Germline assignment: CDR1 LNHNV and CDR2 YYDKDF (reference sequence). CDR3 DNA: TGTGCCACCAGCAGACCCAGGGGGCGCCAGGATAATGAAAAACTGTTTTTT. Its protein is CATSRPRGRQDNEKLFF.

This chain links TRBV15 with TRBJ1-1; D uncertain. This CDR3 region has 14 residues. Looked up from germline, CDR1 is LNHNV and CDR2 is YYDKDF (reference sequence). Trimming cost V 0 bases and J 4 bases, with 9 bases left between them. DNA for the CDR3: TGTGCCACCAGCAGAGATCCTGGCAGCACTGAAGCTTTCTTT. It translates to CATSRDPGSTEAFF.

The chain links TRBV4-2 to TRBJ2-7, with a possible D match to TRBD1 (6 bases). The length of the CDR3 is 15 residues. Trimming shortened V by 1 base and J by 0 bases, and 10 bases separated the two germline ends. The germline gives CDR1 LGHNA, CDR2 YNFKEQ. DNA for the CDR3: TGTGCCAGCAGCCAAGGTGCGACAGGCTCCTACGAGCAGTACTTC. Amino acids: CASSQGATGSYEQYF.

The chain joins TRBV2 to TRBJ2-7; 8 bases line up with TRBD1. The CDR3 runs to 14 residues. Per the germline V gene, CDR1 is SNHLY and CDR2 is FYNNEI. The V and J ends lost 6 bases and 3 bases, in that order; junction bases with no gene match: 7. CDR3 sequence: CASRKPGQDYEQYF. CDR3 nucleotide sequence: TGTGCCAGCAGAAAACCGGGACAGGACTACGAGCAGTACTTC.

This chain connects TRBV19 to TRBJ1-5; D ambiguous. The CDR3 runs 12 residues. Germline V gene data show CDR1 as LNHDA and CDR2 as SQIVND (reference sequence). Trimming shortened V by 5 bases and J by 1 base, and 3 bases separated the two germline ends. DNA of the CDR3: TGTGCCAGTAGTGAGAGCAATCAGCCCCAGCATTTT. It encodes CASSESNQPQHF.

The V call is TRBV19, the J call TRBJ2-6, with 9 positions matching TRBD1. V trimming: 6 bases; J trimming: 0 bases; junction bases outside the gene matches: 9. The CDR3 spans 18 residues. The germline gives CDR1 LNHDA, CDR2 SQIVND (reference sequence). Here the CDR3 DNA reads TGTGCCAGTAGCCTGGGAACAGGGGGCTTCTCTGGGGCCAACGTCCTGACTTTC. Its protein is CASSLGTGGFSGANVLTF.

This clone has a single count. The CDR3: CASRIEIAFEEQFF. The CDR3 bases are TGTGCCAGTAGGATCGAGATAGCTTTCGAGGAGCAGTTCTTC. The chain links TRBV19 to TRBJ2-1; D is ambiguous. In germline, CDR1 is LNHDA, CDR2 SQIVND (reference sequence). The V gene lost 6 bases and the J gene lost 10 bases, with 19 bases spanning the gap. The CDR3 is made up of 14 amino acids.

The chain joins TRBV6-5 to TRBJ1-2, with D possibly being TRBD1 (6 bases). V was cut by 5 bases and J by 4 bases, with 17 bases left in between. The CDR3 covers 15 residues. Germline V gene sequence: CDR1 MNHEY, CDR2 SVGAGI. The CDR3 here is CASSPQGGALYGYTF. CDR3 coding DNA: TGTGCCAGCAGTCCCCAAGGGGGGGCTCTCTATGGCTACACCTTC.

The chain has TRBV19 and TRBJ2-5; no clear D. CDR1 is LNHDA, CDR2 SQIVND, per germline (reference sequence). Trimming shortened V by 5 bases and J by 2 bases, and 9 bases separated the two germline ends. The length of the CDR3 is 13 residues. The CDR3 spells CASSASSQETQYF. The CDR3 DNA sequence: TGTGCCAGTAGTGCGAGTAGTCAAGAGACCCAGTACTTC.